A single sample gave rise to the 27 T cell receptor beta chains below, sequenced in a study of cytotoxic CD8 clonotypes in ibrutinib-treated CLL. Measured with immunoSEQ multiplex PCR; TCRdb has only the in-frame clones, and not every one. In the table there are 130,000 or so clones, 70% to 90% of which are singletons. The sample consisted of PBMCs, taken after 24 months of ibrutinib treatment. These receptor sequences come from a human donor with chronic lymphocytic leukemia.

This clone occurred a few times. The chain couples TRBV20-1 to TRBJ1-1; the D is unclear. CDR1 and CDR2 from the germline V gene are DFQATT and SNEGSKA (reference sequence). The V and J ends lost 1 base and 8 bases respectively, with 5 bases between them. CDR3 size: 10 residues. The CDR3 here is CSARGLEAFF. The CDR3 nucleotides are TGCAGTGCTAGAGGACTGGAAGCTTTCTTT.

V and J are TRBV9 and TRBJ1-1, with D tentatively TRBD1 (6 bases). Germline V gene data show CDR1 as SGDLS and CDR2 as YYNGEE. V was shortened by 4 bases and J by 3 bases, with 16 bases between the two germline ends. The CDR3 covers 15 residues. CDR3 in DNA: TGTGCCAGCAGCACCAGCCCAGGGGATCACACTGAAGCTTTCTTT. The encoded protein is CASSTSPGDHTEAFF.

This chain uses TRBV28 with TRBJ2-1, with D maybe TRBD2 (6 bases). The V end was cut by 2 bases, the J end by 9 bases, with 23 bases between. Per the germline V gene, CDR1 is MDHEN and CDR2 is SYDVKM. CDR3 size: 17 residues. The CDR3 here is CASSLGLIGMGAGEQFF. In nucleotides, the CDR3 is TGTGCCAGCAGTTTAGGTTTGATCGGGATGGGAGCGGGTGAGCAGTTCTTC.

The J gene is TRBJ2-5, the V gene TRBV5-1, with D maybe TRBD2 (5 bases). With 4 bases removed from V and 10 bases from J, the gap between germline ends came to 23 bases. The CDR3 is 15 residues long. Germline V lookup: CDR1 SGHRS, CDR2 YFSETQ. The CDR3 is CASSGGPTLRRDQYF. Written as DNA, the CDR3 is TGCGCCAGCAGCGGAGGCCCCACTCTTCGCCGGGACCAGTACTTC.

A word on this clone: The junction shows a germline mismatch at one end, possibly a read error. The CDR3 protein is CASSEAGEQYF. In DNA, the CDR3 is TGTGCCAGCAGTGAAGCTGGCGAGCAGTACTTC. The chain joins TRBV10-3 to TRBJ2-7; D not certain. The CDR3 is made up of 11 amino acids. Germline values: CDR1 ENHRY, CDR2 SYGVKD.

The chain couples TRBV18 to TRBJ1-1; no clear D. Germline V gene lookup returns CDR1 KGHSH and CDR2 LQKENI. The CDR3 is 15 amino acids. Trimming shortened V by 2 bases and J by 4 bases, and 14 bases separated the two germline ends. CDR3 sequence reads: CASSPTERIGTEAFF. Here the CDR3 DNA reads TGTGCCAGCTCACCAACAGAAAGGATCGGCACTGAAGCTTTCTTT. Combining the CDR3 with reference TRBV18 and TRBJ1-1 gives the whole variable domain NAGVMQNPRHLVRRRGQEARLRCSPMKGHSHVYWYRQLPEEGLKFMVYLQKENIIDESGMPKERFSAEFPKEGPSILRIQQVVRGDSAAYFCASSPTERIGTEAFFGQGTRLTVV.

The rearrangement uses TRBV18 and TRBJ2-2; D is unresolved. CDR1 KGHSH and CDR2 LQKENI come from the germline V gene. With 6 bases removed from V and 1 base from J, the gap between germline ends came to 15 bases. The CDR3 runs 16 residues. The CDR3 reads CASSPVLQKNTGELFF. The CDR3 region has the DNA TGTGCCAGCTCGCCGGTACTACAGAAGAACACCGGGGAGCTGTTTTTT.

This clone was seen repeatedly, ten times or more. The chain links TRBV6-1 to TRBJ2-3; D ambiguous. V was shortened by 4 bases and J by 2 bases, with 13 bases between the two germline ends. CDR1 is MNHNS and CDR2 is SASEGT in the germline V gene. The CDR3 covers 15 residues. CDR3 nucleotide sequence: TGTGCCAGCAGTGGATCAGGATTCCCCACAGATACGCAGTATTTT. This encodes CASSGSGFPTDTQYF.

The CDR3 sequence: CASSSRDRGHEQFF. The CDR3 DNA reads as TGTGCCAGCAGCTCCCGGGACAGGGGTCATGAGCAGTTCTTC. This chain connects TRBV7-9 to TRBJ2-1; 10 nucleotides line up with TRBD1. The CDR3 extends over 14 amino acids. Germline CDR1 is SEHNR and CDR2 is FQNEAQ (reference sequence). The J segment lost 8 bases and the V segment lost 4 bases, leaving 5 bases of the junction unmatched.

The chain uses TRBV27 and TRBJ2-2, with TRBD1 as a possible D gene (6 bases). CDR1 and CDR2 (germline): MNHEY, SMNVEV (reference sequence). Trimming cost V 4 bases and J 5 bases, with 14 bases left between them. The CDR3 loop spans 15 amino acids. CDR3 nucleotide sequence: TGTGCCAGCAGTTCCCCTGGGGGCTGGACCGGGGAGCTGTTTTTT. Encoded protein: CASSSPGGWTGELFF.

V and J are TRBV7-2 and TRBJ2-6; 11 bases fit TRBD2. The CDR3 totals 17 residues. Trimming removed 6 bases from V and 0 bases from J; junction bases left unmatched: 4. CDR1 and CDR2 (germline): SGHTA, FQGNSA. Written as DNA, the CDR3 is TGTGCCAGCAGAGCGGGACTAGCGGCCTCTGGGGCCAACGTCCTGACTTTC. Protein product: CASRAGLAASGANVLTF.

The chain uses TRBV28 and TRBJ2-7; 8 nucleotides match TRBD2. This CDR3 spans 14 amino acids. Trimming took 6 bases from V and 4 from J; bases not matched to a gene: 8. Per germline, CDR1 MDHEN and CDR2 SYDVKM. DNA for the CDR3: TGTGCCAGCAGATTTACTAGCGGTGGATACGAGCAGTACTTC. It encodes CASRFTSGGYEQYF. Looking up the rest from reference TRBV28 and TRBJ2-7 gives the full variable domain: DVKVTQSSRYLVKRTGEKVFLECVQDMDHENMFWYRQDPGLGLRLIYFSYDVKMKEKGDIPEGYSVSREKKERFSLILESASTNQTSMYLCASRFTSGGYEQYFGPGTRLTVT.

The rearrangement joins TRBV28 to TRBJ2-3; D unresolved. Germline loops: CDR1 MDHEN, CDR2 SYDVKM. There are 14 residues in the CDR3. Trimming left V 5 bases short and J 4 bases short, with 13 bases between. CDR3 amino acids: CASSHRGKADTQYF. The CDR3 DNA is TGTGCCAGCAGTCATCGCGGAAAGGCAGATACGCAGTATTTT.

The V call is TRBV25-1, the J call TRBJ1-2; no definite D call. CDR3 length: 13 residues. Germline V gives CDR1 MGHDK, CDR2 SYGVNS. V lost 3 bases, J lost 1 base, and 6 bases lay in between. The chain's CDR3 is CASSDASNYGYTF. CDR3 DNA: TGTGCCAGCAGTGATGCGAGTAACTATGGCTACACCTTC.

The rearrangement uses TRBV28 and TRBJ1-1; TRBD1 might be the D (5 bases). Germline V gives CDR1 MDHEN, CDR2 SYDVKM. V lost 5 bases, J lost 1 base, and 11 bases lay in between. This CDR3 is built from 14 residues. In DNA, the CDR3 is TGTGCCAGCAGTCTGCGACAGACGAACACTGAAGCTTTCTTT. Translation gives CASSLRQTNTEAFF. The variable domain in full, completed from reference TRBV28 and TRBJ1-1, reads DVKVTQSSRYLVKRTGEKVFLECVQDMDHENMFWYRQDPGLGLRLIYFSYDVKMKEKGDIPEGYSVSREKKERFSLILESASTNQTSMYLCASSLRQTNTEAFFGQGTRLTVV.

This chain connects TRBV4-3 to TRBJ1-1; 7 bases agree with TRBD1. The germline CDR1 and CDR2 sequences are LGHNA and YSLEER. This CDR3 has 15 amino acids. The trim removed 1 base at V and 0 bases at J, leaving 2 bases unmatched. The CDR3 region is CASSQGQGVNTEAFF. The DNA for the CDR3 is TGCGCCAGCAGCCAAGGACAGGGCGTGAACACTGAAGCTTTCTTT.

This clone turned up a few times. J is TRBJ1-1 and V is TRBV7-8, with no clear D. Trimming removed 5 bases at V and 10 bases at J, with 20 bases between. Germline V gene data show CDR1 as SGHVS and CDR2 as FQNEAQ. The CDR3 spans 14 residues. CDR3 sequence: CASSLPGKGNRAFF. CDR3 nucleotide sequence: TGTGCCAGCAGCCTCCCGGGGAAAGGGAATAGAGCTTTCTTT.

This clone was observed once. The rearrangement joins TRBV7-3 to TRBJ1-6; possibly TRBD1 for D (5 bases). Germline-derived CDR1 and CDR2 are SGHTA and FQGTGA. V lost 5 bases and J lost 3, with 17 bases in between. CDR3 length equals 17 residues. CDR3 DNA: TGTGCCAGCAGCCAGTCGGGGGGACGTGGCTATAATTCACCCCTCCACTTT. This encodes CASSQSGGRGYNSPLHF.

The rearrangement joins TRBV6-1 to TRBJ2-5, with D perhaps matching TRBD2 (7 bases). The germline V and J ends were trimmed by 2 bases and 7 bases, with 14 bases remaining between them. Per the germline V gene, CDR1 is MNHNS and CDR2 is SASEGT. There are 14 residues in the CDR3. The CDR3 nucleotides are TGTGCCAGCAGTGAAAGTAGAGGGGGGGGGACCCAGTACTTC. As protein: CASSESRGGGTQYF.

The J gene is TRBJ2-5, the V gene TRBV5-5; TRBD1 matches at 9 bases. Trimming took 2 bases from V and 4 from J; bases not matched to a gene: 9. The CDR3 sequence is 16 residues long. Germline V lookup: CDR1 SGHKS, CDR2 YYEKEE (reference sequence). The CDR3 region has the DNA TGTGCCAGCAGCTTAGTAACAGGGGGCGTAGGAGAGACCCAGTACTTC. Translating gives CASSLVTGGVGETQYF.

The V gene is TRBV28, the J gene TRBJ2-7; TRBD1 might be the D (5 bases). The CDR3 is 16 residues long. Germline CDR1 MDHEN, CDR2 SYDVKM. V lost 4 bases and J 0 bases, leaving 16 bases between the germline ends. CDR3 protein: CASSSKWGSNSYEQYF. The CDR3 bases are TGTGCCAGCAGTTCTAAGTGGGGCTCCAACTCCTACGAGCAGTACTTC.

The CDR3 region is CASSWGDRAQEQYF. The CDR3 DNA sequence: TGTGCCAGCAGCTGGGGGGACAGGGCTCAAGAGCAGTACTTC. The rearrangement links TRBV11-2 to TRBJ2-7; 9 bases align to TRBD1. Looked up from germline, CDR1 is SGHAT and CDR2 is FQNNGV. V was pared by 4 bases and J by 7 bases, with 8 bases of the junction left unmatched. The CDR3 length is 14 residues.

The rearrangement uses TRBV27 and TRBJ1-4, with 7 bases identical to TRBD1. The J segment lost 7 bases and the V segment lost 8 bases, leaving 7 bases of the junction unmatched. This CDR3 comprises 13 residues. Germline loops: CDR1 MNHEY, CDR2 SMNVEV (reference sequence). The CDR3 sequence: CASCGGQFEKLFF. The DNA of the CDR3 is TGTGCCAGCTGTGGGGGACAGTTTGAAAAACTGTTTTTT. The full variable domain, its missing parts supplied by reference TRBV27 and TRBJ1-4, is EAQVTQNPRYLITVTGKKLTVTCSQNMNHEYMSWYRQDPGLGLRQIYYSMNVEVTDKGDVPEGYKVSRKEKRNFPLILESPSPNQTSLYFCASCGGQFEKLFFGSGTQLSVL.

The chain couples TRBV2 to TRBJ1-2; no clear D. The CDR3 covers 14 residues. The germline V gene has CDR1 SNHLY and CDR2 FYNNEI. The V end lost 5 bases, the J end lost 8 bases, and 18 bases lay between the germline ends. The CDR3 DNA reads TGTGCCAGCAGTCTTAAGAAGGCAGTCAGCGGCTACACCTTC. Encoded protein: CASSLKKAVSGYTF.

This chain connects TRBV19 to TRBJ1-5; no firm D call. Germline loops: CDR1 LNHDA, CDR2 SQIVND (reference sequence). The V and J ends lost 1 base and 1 base respectively, with 8 bases between them. The CDR3 is 15 amino acids. The CDR3 loop is CASSIVGGSNQPQHF. DNA for the CDR3: TGTGCCAGTAGTATAGTAGGCGGGAGCAATCAGCCCCAGCATTTT.

This chain joins TRBV19 and TRBJ1-1; D gene uncertain. Trimming took off 7 bases at V and 3 bases at J, with 15 bases between the two ends. CDR3 length equals 14 residues. CDR1 is LNHDA and CDR2 is SQIVND in the germline V gene (reference sequence). As DNA, the CDR3 is TGTGCCAGTACCCATACCCCAAGGCACACTGAAGCTTTCTTT. Translated: CASTHTPRHTEAFF.

This chain links TRBV7-9 with TRBJ2-3; D is ambiguous. The CDR3 is 11 amino acids. V lost 7 bases to trimming and J lost 6 bases, with 8 bases between them. Germline values: CDR1 SEHNR, CDR2 FQNEAQ (reference sequence). DNA of the CDR3: TGTGCCAGCACTCCCCGGGATACGCAGTATTTT. Its protein product is CASTPRDTQYF.